The next 9 T cell receptor beta chains were all read from a single sample in a study of blood T cells in healthy people across ages. Next came a second PCR, run for about 7 to 12 cycles, which used a sample-barcoded 5' primer along with a J-beta primer mix. TCRdb recomputed calls from the 5' RACE reads with MiXCR, one row per CDR3 protein. The table lists roughly 1,500,000 distinct CDR3 sequences, around 36% of them singletons. Material: blood. The source is a woman aged 25 to 39 in good health.

The chain uses TRBV20-1 and TRBJ2-5; D is undetermined. Germline CDR1 DFQATT, CDR2 SNEGSKA (reference sequence). V dropped 1 base and J dropped 4 bases, with 13 bases sitting between them. The CDR3 is 14 residues long. CDR3 protein: CSARGVGLLETQYF. The CDR3 DNA reads as TGCAGTGCTAGAGGGGTCGGGCTTTTAGAGACCCAGTACTTC.

This sequence joins TRBV15 and TRBJ1-1; no definite D call. V lost 6 bases, J lost 0 bases, and 8 bases lay in between. The CDR3 is made up of 13 amino acids. CDR1 is LNHNV and CDR2 is YYDKDF in the germline V gene (reference sequence). The CDR3: CATRTVLNTEAFF. Here the CDR3 DNA reads TGTGCCACCAGGACGGTCCTGAACACTGAAGCTTTCTTT. Based on the CDR3 plus reference TRBV15 and TRBJ1-1, the full variable domain is DAMVIQNPRYQVTQFGKPVTLSCSQTLNHNVMYWYQQKSSQAPKLLFHYYDKDFNNEADTPDNFQSRRPNTSFCFLDIRSPGLGDTAMYLCATRTVLNTEAFFGQGTRLTVV.

A word on this clonotype: A junction boundary mismatches the germline segment, possibly from a read error. J is TRBJ2-1 and V is TRBV4-1; D gene uncertain. The germline gives CDR1 MGHRA, CDR2 YSYEKL. The CDR3 covers 13 residues. The CDR3 loop is CTSSQDLGHEQFF. DNA of the CDR3: TGCACCAGCAGCCAAGATCTAGGCCATGAGCAGTTCTTC.

The chain links TRBV12-3 or TRBV12-4 to TRBJ2-6; possibly TRBD1 for D (5 bases). V was clipped by 6 bases and J by 0 bases, with 27 bases between them. The CDR3 contains 21 residues. Here the CDR3 reads CASRLLLPRAGPTSGANVLTF. CDR3 nucleotide sequence: TGTGCCAGCAGGCTTCTTTTACCCCGAGCAGGGCCCACCTCTGGGGCCAACGTCCTGACTTTC.

This clonotype was counted many times. V gene TRBV29-1 combines with J gene TRBJ2-5; 8 bases are a match to TRBD1. Losses at the gene ends were 6 bases for V and 2 bases for J; bases not matched to a gene: 11. Germline V lookup: CDR1 SQVTM, CDR2 ANQGSEA. The CDR3 is 15 amino acids. In DNA form, the CDR3 reads TGCAGCGTGGGTGGACAGGGCCCTTATCAAGAGACCCAGTACTTC. This sequence encodes CSVGGQGPYQETQYF. The full variable domain, its missing parts supplied by reference TRBV29-1 and TRBJ2-5, is SAVISQKPSRDICQRGTSLTIQCQVDSQVTMMFWYRQQPGQSLTLIATANQGSEATYESGFVIDKFPISRPNLTFSTLTVSNMSPEDSSIYLCSVGGQGPYQETQYFGPGTRLLVL.

A few counts support this clonotype. V is TRBV5-5 and J is TRBJ2-1; D is undetermined. The CDR3 consists of 17 residues. With 3 bases removed from V and 1 base from J, the gap between germline ends came to 17 bases. CDR1 and CDR2 (germline): SGHKS, YYEKEE (reference sequence). The CDR3 nucleotides read TGTGCCAGCAGCTCCCCTCAAGCCGCCCAGTCCTACAATGAGCAGTTCTTC. It yields the protein CASSSPQAAQSYNEQFF. Combining the CDR3 with reference TRBV5-5 and TRBJ2-1 gives the whole variable domain DAGVTQSPTHLIKTRGQQVTLRCSPISGHKSVSWYQQVLGQGPQFIFQYYEKEERGRGNFPDRFSARQFPNYSSELNVNALLLGDSALYLCASSSPQAAQSYNEQFFGPGTRLTVL.

The gene calls are TRBV20-1 and TRBJ2-1, with D maybe TRBD2 (6 bases). Looked up from germline, CDR1 is DFQATT and CDR2 is SNEGSKA (reference sequence). This CDR3 spans 14 amino acids. The V gene lost 5 bases and the J gene lost 6 bases, with 17 bases spanning the gap. CDR3 sequence reads: CSAHWDSGPNEQFF. The CDR3 DNA reads as TGCAGTGCTCACTGGGACTCAGGCCCCAATGAGCAGTTCTTC.

The chain carries TRBV20-1 and TRBJ2-7, with 9 bases aligning to TRBD2. Germline CDR1 is DFQATT and CDR2 is SNEGSKA (reference sequence). Trimming cost V 7 bases and J 2 bases; bases outside gene matches: 6. The CDR3 contains 13 residues. CDR3 DNA sequence: TGCAGTGGGACTAGCGAGAATACCTACGAGCAGTACTTC. Its translation is CSGTSENTYEQYF.

V gene TRBV6-1 combines with J gene TRBJ2-1; 7 bases align to TRBD1. Germline V lookup: CDR1 MNHNS, CDR2 SASEGT. V was pared by 3 bases and J by 1 base, with 3 bases of the junction left unmatched. This CDR3 has 15 amino acids. The CDR3 DNA follows: TGTGCCAGCAGTGACCCGGGACAGTCCTACAATGAGCAGTTCTTC. Translation: CASSDPGQSYNEQFF.